The 23 T cell receptor beta chains below come from one sample, sequenced in a study of STAT5B mutations in CD4+ large granular lymphocyte leukemia. Clones were sequenced by immunoSEQ multiplex PCR, and TCRdb holds only the in-frame ones, with some missing. The sample consists of fewer than 30,000 clones, approximately 84% of them appearing once. Sequencing used CD4+ T cells from blood buffy coats. The receptors come from a human donor in good health.

The genes are TRBV12-5 and TRBJ2-3; 8 nucleotides line up with TRBD1. Germline values: CDR1 LGHNT, CDR2 FRNRAP. The CDR3 runs 15 residues. J lost 7 bases, V lost 1 base, and 7 bases had no gene match. CDR3 residues: CASGLGTQGAYTQYF. In DNA form, the CDR3 reads TGTGCTAGTGGTTTGGGAACCCAGGGGGCATATACGCAGTATTTT.

The chain joins TRBV28 to TRBJ2-5, with 11 bases identical to TRBD2. This CDR3 region has 16 residues. Germline values: CDR1 MDHEN, CDR2 SYDVKM. J gave up 1 base and V 2 bases, and 3 bases lay outside the gene matches. The CDR3 is CASSLSLAGGQETQYF. As DNA, the CDR3 is TGTGCCAGCAGTTTAAGTCTAGCGGGGGGCCAAGAGACCCAGTACTTC. Based on the CDR3 plus reference TRBV28 and TRBJ2-5, the full variable domain is DVKVTQSSRYLVKRTGEKVFLECVQDMDHENMFWYRQDPGLGLRLIYFSYDVKMKEKGDIPEGYSVSREKKERFSLILESASTNQTSMYLCASSLSLAGGQETQYFGPGTRLLVL.

The chain uses TRBV7-7 and TRBJ2-5; D is perhaps TRBD1 or TRBD2 (6 bases each). The germline V and J ends were trimmed by 5 bases and 4 bases, with 14 bases remaining between them. The CDR3 runs 14 residues. Germline CDR1 reads SSHAT; CDR2 reads FNYEAQ (reference sequence). DNA for the CDR3: TGTGCCAGCAGCGCCCGGGGGCCAGGAGAGACCCAGTACTTC. Its translation: CASSARGPGETQYF. Supplemented by reference TRBV7-7 and TRBJ2-5, the full variable domain reads GAGVSQSPRYKVTKRGQDVTLRCDPISSHATLYWYQQALGQGPEFLTYFNYEAQPDKSGLPSDRFSAERPEGSISTLTIQRTEQRDSAMYRCASSARGPGETQYFGPGTRLLVL.

A few counts support this clone. This chain links TRBV12-5 with TRBJ2-1; D gene ambiguous. CDR3 length: 13 residues. V lost 4 bases to trimming and J lost 2 bases, with 6 bases between them. CDR1 LGHNT and CDR2 FRNRAP come from the germline V gene. For the CDR3, the DNA is TGTGCTAGTGGTTCCGATACCTACAATGAGCAGTTCTTC. This sequence encodes CASGSDTYNEQFF.

The chain employs TRBV6-4 and TRBJ2-1; D might be TRBD1 (7 bases). This CDR3 has 17 residues. Deletions cut 6 bases from V and 4 bases from J, with 22 bases between. The germline V gene encodes CDR1 MRHNA and CDR2 SNTAGT. The CDR3 reads CASSQGGGLTWYNEQFF. In DNA form, the CDR3 reads TGTGCCAGCAGCCAGGGGGGTGGACTAACTTGGTACAATGAGCAGTTCTTC.

This clone was seen only a few times. V gene TRBV6-5 combines with J gene TRBJ1-5; 7 positions match TRBD1. The V gene end was trimmed by 6 bases and the J gene end by 6 bases; junction bases not matched to a gene: 8. CDR1 and CDR2 (germline): MNHEY, SVGAGI. This CDR3 comprises 14 residues. Written as DNA, the CDR3 is TGTGCCAGCAGCCAGACAGGGTCGGTTCAGCCCCAGCATTTT. This codes for CASSQTGSVQPQHF.

There are a few counts of this clone. The chain combines TRBV19 with TRBJ1-2; no reliable D call. Per the germline V gene, CDR1 is LNHDA and CDR2 is SQIVND (reference sequence). V was trimmed by 0 bases and J by 4 bases, leaving 6 bases between them. The CDR3 extends over 13 amino acids. The CDR3: CASSIDVSYGYTF. The CDR3 coding sequence is TGTGCCAGTAGTATAGACGTTTCCTATGGCTACACCTTC.

This chain links TRBV5-6 with TRBJ2-3; D uncertain. The V and J ends lost 4 bases and 8 bases respectively, with 11 bases between them. CDR1 SGHDT and CDR2 YYEEEE come from the germline V gene. The CDR3 runs 12 residues. CDR3: CASSPPVGTQYF. For the CDR3, the DNA is TGTGCCAGCAGCCCGCCTGTCGGTACGCAGTATTTT.

This chain uses TRBV21-1 with TRBJ2-2; whether TRBD2, the table's D call, matches the DNA was not checked. TRBV21-1 is reported as a pseudogene. CDR3 length: 17 amino acids. CDR3 protein: CASSGSSGGENTGELFF. In DNA, the CDR3 is TGTGCCAGCAGCGGGTCTAGCGGGGGGGAGAACACCGGGGAGCTGTTTTTT.

The V and J genes are TRBV6-6 and TRBJ2-1; no clear D gene. The V gene's germline CDR1 is MNHNY and CDR2 SVGAGI (reference sequence). Trimming removed 0 bases from V and 5 bases from J, with 11 bases in between. The CDR3 consists of 15 residues. CDR3 sequence reads: CASSYSATTHNEQFF. DNA for the CDR3: TGTGCCAGCAGTTACTCTGCCACAACACACAATGAGCAGTTCTTC.

The chain is built from TRBV19 and TRBJ2-3; D tentatively reads TRBD1 or TRBD2 (5 bases each). Germline lookup yields CDR1 LNHDA and CDR2 SQIVND (reference sequence). There are 20 residues in the CDR3. Trimming took 5 bases from V and 0 from J, leaving 27 bases between them. In nucleotides, the CDR3 is TGTGCCAGTAGTGGGGGTGGTGACGGGCGCTCAATCCCTAGCACAGATACGCAGTATTTT. Its protein product is CASSGGGDGRSIPSTDTQYF.

There are a few counts of this clone. The gene calls are TRBV6-1 and TRBJ2-6; D not certain. V lost 6 bases to trimming and J lost 0 bases, with 3 bases between them. CDR3 length: 13 residues. CDR1 is MNHNS, CDR2 SASEGT, per germline. CDR3 loop: CASSTSGANVLTF. The CDR3 region has the DNA TGTGCCAGCAGCACCTCTGGGGCCAACGTCCTGACTTTC.

This clone was detected a few times. The genes are TRBV5-1 and TRBJ1-2; D call uncertain. CDR3 length equals 15 residues. V gave up 2 bases and J gave up 0 bases, with 11 bases separating them. Per the germline V gene, CDR1 is SGHRS and CDR2 is YFSETQ. The CDR3 DNA is TGCGCCAGCAGCTTCGATGGCGATACTAACTATGGCTACACCTTC. Translation gives CASSFDGDTNYGYTF.

The V gene is TRBV27, the J gene TRBJ1-5; the D is unclear. V was trimmed by 1 base and J by 7 bases, leaving 14 bases between them. The CDR3 extends over 15 amino acids. From germline, CDR1 is MNHEY and CDR2 SMNVEV (reference sequence). CDR3 nucleotide sequence: TGTGCCAGCAGTTTATTACCGGAAGGAGGACAGCCCCAGCATTTT. Translation: CASSLLPEGGQPQHF.

The gene calls are TRBV6-1 and TRBJ2-1; D gene uncertain. The germline CDR1 and CDR2 sequences are MNHNS and SASEGT. The V end was cut by 6 bases, the J end by 4 bases, with 16 bases between. The CDR3 extends over 15 amino acids. The CDR3 loop reads CASRVTLKTYNEQFF. CDR3 nucleotides: TGTGCCAGCAGGGTTACTCTGAAGACATACAATGAGCAGTTCTTC.

CDR3 amino acids: CASSLTLGLAGGRLGQFF. CDR3 coding DNA: TGTGCCAGCAGCTTGACCCTGGGACTAGCGGGAGGGCGCCTCGGGCAGTTCTTC. J is TRBJ2-1 and V is TRBV5-5; 16 bases fit TRBD2. This CDR3 is built from 18 residues. V lost 1 base and J lost 12; bases outside the gene matches: 13. Germline CDR1 SGHKS, CDR2 YYEKEE (reference sequence).

This chain connects TRBV19 to TRBJ2-5; D is possibly TRBD2 (6 bases). Germline CDR1 reads LNHDA; CDR2 reads SQIVND (reference sequence). V was clipped by 7 bases and J by 4 bases, with 19 bases between them. The CDR3 consists of 15 residues. This chain's CDR3 is CASIAAPGARETQYF. The DNA of the CDR3 is TGTGCCAGTATAGCTGCTCCGGGAGCGAGAGAGACCCAGTACTTC.

The chain joins TRBV7-2 to TRBJ2-2, with D perhaps TRBD2 (6 bases). The CDR3 runs 14 residues. The V end lost 1 base, the J end lost 6 bases, and 9 bases lay between the germline ends. CDR1 is SGHTA, CDR2 FQGNSA, per germline. The chain's CDR3 is CASSLGGVPGELFF. The CDR3 DNA is TGTGCCAGCAGCTTAGGCGGGGTCCCCGGGGAGCTGTTTTTT.

The chain uses TRBV2 and TRBJ2-3; no firm D call. CDR1 and CDR2 from the germline V gene are SNHLY and FYNNEI. V dropped 7 bases and J dropped 1 base, with 18 bases sitting between them. The CDR3 has 16 residues. The CDR3 here is CASNPEWSSRTDTQYF. DNA for the CDR3: TGTGCCAGCAACCCAGAGTGGTCTTCTCGCACAGATACGCAGTATTTT.

The genes are TRBV11-2 and TRBJ2-3; 9 bases match TRBD1. Losses at the gene ends were 5 bases for V and 4 bases for J; bases not matched to a gene: 7. The germline V gene has CDR1 SGHAT and CDR2 FQNNGV. The length of the CDR3 is 15 residues. The CDR3 here is CASSQTGGSADTQYF. CDR3 sequence (DNA): TGTGCCAGCAGCCAAACAGGGGGCTCGGCAGATACGCAGTATTTT.

The V gene is TRBV27, the J gene TRBJ2-5, with TRBD2 as a possible D gene (6 bases). The J call is uncertain, as TRBJ2-7 better fits the DNA end. CDR3 length: 16 amino acids. Germline CDR1 and CDR2: MNHEY and SMNVEV (reference sequence). The CDR3 loop is CASSSLGGTRTSEQYF. CDR3 nucleotide sequence: TGTGCCAGCAGTTCCCTTGGGGGGACTCGGACATCCGAGCAGTACTTC.

The CDR3 here is CASSVVWGQSNSPLHF. CDR3 DNA sequence: TGTGCCAGCAGTGTCGTGTGGGGACAGTCAAATTCACCCCTCCACTTT. V usage is TRBV6-1 and J usage is TRBJ1-6; TRBD1 matches at 7 bases. V lost 4 bases, J lost 7 bases, and 10 bases stayed unmatched. This CDR3 contains 16 residues. The V gene's germline CDR1 is MNHNS and CDR2 SASEGT.

This clone came up a few times. The CDR3 sequence is CASSQNWGTGRNQPQHF. The DNA of the CDR3 is TGCGCCAGCAGCCAAAATTGGGGGACAGGGCGCAATCAGCCCCAGCATTTT. This chain joins TRBV4-1 and TRBJ1-5, with 9 nucleotides matching TRBD1. The CDR3 runs to 17 residues. Germline CDR1 and CDR2: MGHRA and YSYEKL. After removal of 2 bases from V and 2 bases from J, the junction contained 7 bases not matched to a gene.